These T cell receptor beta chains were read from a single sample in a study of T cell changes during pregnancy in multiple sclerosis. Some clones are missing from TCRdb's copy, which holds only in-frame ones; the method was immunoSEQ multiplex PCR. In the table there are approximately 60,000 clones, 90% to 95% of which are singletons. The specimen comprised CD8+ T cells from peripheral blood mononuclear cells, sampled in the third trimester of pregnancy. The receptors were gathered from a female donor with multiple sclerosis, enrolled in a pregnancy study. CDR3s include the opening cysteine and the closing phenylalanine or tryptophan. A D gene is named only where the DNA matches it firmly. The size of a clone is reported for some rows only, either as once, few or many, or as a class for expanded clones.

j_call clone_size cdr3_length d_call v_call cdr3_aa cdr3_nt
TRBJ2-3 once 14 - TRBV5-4 CASSLGVATDTQYF TGTGCCAGCAGCTTGGGAGTAGCGACAGATACGCAGTATTTT
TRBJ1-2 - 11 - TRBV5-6 CASSLGVGYTF TGTGCCAGCAGCTTAGGGGTTGGCTACACCTTC
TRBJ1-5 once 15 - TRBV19 CASSREVEGYQPQHF TGTGCCAGCAGTAGAGAGGTGGAGGGGTATCAGCCCCAGCATTTT
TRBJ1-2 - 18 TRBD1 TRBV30 CAWSVRDIYRGRGDGYTF TGTGCCTGGAGTGTACGTGACATTTACAGGGGAAGGGGGGATGGCTACACCTTC
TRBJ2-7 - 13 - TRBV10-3 CASRQEELYEQYF TGTGCCTCCCGCCAAGAGGAACTCTACGAGCAGTACTTC
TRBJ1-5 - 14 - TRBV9 CASSAGGSNQPQHF TGTGCCAGCAGCGCCGGGGGGAGCAATCAGCCCCAGCATTTT
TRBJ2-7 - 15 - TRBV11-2 CASSLGGGGNYEQYF TGTGCCAGCAGCTTAGGGGGCGGAGGGAACTACGAGCAGTACTTC
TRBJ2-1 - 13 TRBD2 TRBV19 CASRLAAYNEQFF TGTGCCAGTCGGCTAGCGGCCTACAATGAGCAGTTCTTC
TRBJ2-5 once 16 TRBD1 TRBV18 CASSPLTGGRQETQYF TGTGCCAGCTCACCACTGACAGGGGGACGCCAAGAGACCCAGTACTTC
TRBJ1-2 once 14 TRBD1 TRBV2 CASGTVDPNYGYTF TGTGCCAGCGGGACAGTAGATCCAAACTATGGCTACACCTTC
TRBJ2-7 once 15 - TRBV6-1 CASSRPGDQRNEQYF TGTGCCAGCAGTCGTCCTGGAGACCAGCGGAACGAGCAGTACTTC
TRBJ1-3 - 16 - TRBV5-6 CASSLVEEASGNTIYF TGTGCCAGCAGCTTGGTAGAGGAGGCCTCTGGAAACACCATATATTTT
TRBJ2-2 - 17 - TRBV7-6 CASSLDQEGWGTGELFF TGTGCCAGCAGCTTAGATCAGGAGGGGTGGGGCACCGGGGAGCTGTTTTTT
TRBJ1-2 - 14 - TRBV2 CASSEGETRYGYTF TGTGCCAGCAGTGAGGGTGAAACTAGATACGGCTACACCTTC
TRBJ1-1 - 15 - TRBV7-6 CASAERVGMNTEAFF TGTGCCAGCGCAGAGCGGGTCGGCATGAACACTGAAGCTTTCTTT
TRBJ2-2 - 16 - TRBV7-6 CASSLGISGNTGELFF TGTGCCAGCAGCTTAGGCATTAGCGGAAACACCGGGGAGCTGTTTTTT
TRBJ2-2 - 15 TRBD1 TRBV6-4 CASSDSGTDTGELFF TGTGCCAGCAGTGACTCGGGGACAGACACCGGGGAGCTGTTTTTT
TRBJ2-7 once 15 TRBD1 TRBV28 CASSEPGQGDYEQYF TGTGCCAGCAGCGAACCGGGACAGGGGGACTACGAGCAGTACTTC
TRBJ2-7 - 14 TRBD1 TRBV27 CASSPGTALYEQYF TGTGCCAGCAGTCCCGGGACAGCGCTCTACGAGCAGTACTTC
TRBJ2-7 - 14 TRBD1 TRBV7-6 CASTQGTGPYEQYF TGTGCCAGCACCCAGGGGACAGGGCCCTACGAGCAGTACTTC
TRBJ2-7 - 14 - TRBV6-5 CASTAEDVGYEQYF TGTGCCAGCACTGCCGAGGATGTGGGCTACGAGCAGTACTTC
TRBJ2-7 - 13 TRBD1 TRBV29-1 CSVEEQGDHEQYF TGCAGCGTGGAGGAACAGGGGGACCACGAGCAGTACTTC
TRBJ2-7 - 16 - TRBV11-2 CASSYRGENPLYEQYF TGTGCCAGCAGCTACCGAGGAGAGAACCCCCTCTACGAGCAGTACTTC
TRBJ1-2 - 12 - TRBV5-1 CASSLDAGGYTF TGCGCCAGCAGCTTGGATGCTGGCGGCTACACCTTC
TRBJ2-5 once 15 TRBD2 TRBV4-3 CASSQDGSGRETQYF TGCGCCAGCAGCCAAGATGGAAGCGGGAGAGAGACCCAGTACTTC
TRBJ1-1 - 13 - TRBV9 CASSLSGAGGTFF TGTGCCAGCAGCCTATCAGGGGCGGGTGGTACTTTCTTT
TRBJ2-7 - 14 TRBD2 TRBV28 CASTPAGESYEQYF TGTGCCAGCACCCCCGCGGGAGAGTCCTACGAGCAGTACTTC
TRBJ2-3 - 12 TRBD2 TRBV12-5 CASGFSGGTQYF TGTGCTAGTGGTTTTTCGGGAGGTACGCAGTATTTT
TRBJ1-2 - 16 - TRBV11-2 CASSPHQQSLNYGYTF TGTGCCAGCAGCCCCCACCAACAGAGCCTTAACTATGGCTACACCTTC
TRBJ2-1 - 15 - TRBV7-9 CASSFTRAPDGEQFF TGTGCCAGCAGCTTTACCAGGGCGCCGGATGGTGAGCAGTTCTTC
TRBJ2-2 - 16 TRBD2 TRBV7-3 CASSSVTGGGTGELFF TGTGCCAGCAGCTCAGTGACGGGAGGGGGGACCGGGGAGCTGTTTTTT
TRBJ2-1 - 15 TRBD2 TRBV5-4 CASSGLGLAGEAQFF TGTGCCAGCAGCGGGTTGGGACTAGCGGGAGAAGCGCAGTTCTTC
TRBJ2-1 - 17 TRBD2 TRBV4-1 CASSQGGVTGGPDEQFF TGCGCCAGCAGCCAAGGGGGGGTGACGGGAGGGCCGGATGAGCAGTTCTTC
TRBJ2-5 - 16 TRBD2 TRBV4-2 CASSLGLARPLETQYF TGTGCCAGCAGCCTTGGACTAGCGCGTCCACTAGAGACCCAGTACTTC
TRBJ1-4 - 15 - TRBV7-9 CASRDREGGGEKLFF TGTGCCAGCAGAGACCGAGAGGGGGGGGGTGAAAAACTGTTTTTT
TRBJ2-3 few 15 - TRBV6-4 CASRSGGVDTDTQYF TGTGCCAGCAGGAGTGGCGGGGTCGACACAGATACGCAGTATTTT
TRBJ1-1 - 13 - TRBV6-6 CASSPQGSTEAFF TGTGCCAGCAGTCCCCAGGGGTCCACTGAAGCTTTCTTT
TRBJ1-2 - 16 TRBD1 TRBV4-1 CASSQVLDREYDGYTF TGCGCCAGCAGCCAAGTCCTTGACAGGGAATACGATGGCTACACCTTC
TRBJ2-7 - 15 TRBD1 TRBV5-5 CASSSYSKTGVEQYF TGTGCCAGCAGTTCTTATTCTAAAACAGGGGTTGAGCAGTACTTC
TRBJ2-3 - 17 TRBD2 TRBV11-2 CASSQGTSGSLTDTQYF TGTGCCAGCAGCCAGGGGACTAGCGGGAGTCTTACAGATACGCAGTATTTT
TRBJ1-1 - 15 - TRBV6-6 CASTLRQDLNTEAFF TGTGCCAGCACCCTTAGACAGGATTTGAACACTGAAGCTTTCTTT
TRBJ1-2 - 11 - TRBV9 CASSPLYGYTF TGTGCCAGCAGCCCCCTGTATGGCTACACCTTC
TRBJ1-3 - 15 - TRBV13 CASSGRGKAGNTIYF TGTGCCAGCAGCGGACGGGGGAAGGCTGGAAACACCATATATTTT
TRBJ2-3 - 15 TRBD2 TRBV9 CASSVGFSGRDTQYF TGTGCCAGCAGCGTAGGATTTAGCGGGAGAGATACGCAGTATTTT
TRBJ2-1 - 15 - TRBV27 CASSPAQGTYNEQFF TGTGCCAGCAGTCCTGCCCAGGGGACCTACAATGAGCAGTTCTTC
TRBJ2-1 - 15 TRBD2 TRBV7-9 CASSLASGSKNEQFF TGTGCCAGCAGCTTAGCTAGCGGGAGTAAGAATGAGCAGTTCTTC